The sequence of this TCR beta chain was determined in a study of cytomegalovirus exposure and HLA in healthy donors. Overall study results and limits: In an earlier analysis, about 87% or about 30%: the productive usage of most TCR beta V segments. Sequencing likely generated an artifact that appeared as a cluster of highly shared sequence variants. Cytomegalovirus status was reportedly diagnosed by the classifier with high sensitivity and specificity.

A note on this clone: Its antigen is unknown.

The PCR contained 60 Vbeta and 13 Jbeta primers. Sequencing used immunoSEQ multiplex PCR; TCRdb keeps in-frame clones, though not all of them. The sample comprises some 75,000 clones, 78% of which are singletons, and 5.5% to 7% rests with the top ten. This CDR3 is 13 amino acids long. Germline loops: CDR1 MNHNS, CDR2 SASEGT. V gave up 8 bases and J gave up 2 bases, with 12 bases separating them. This clonotype originated in a man between 18 and 35 years old in good health and CMV-seropositive. Specimen: PBMCs. The rearrangement links TRBV6-1 to TRBJ2-5; D is unresolved. The CDR3 loop reads CASSRKRQETQYF. The CDR3 DNA is TGTGCCAGCTCGAGGAAAAGGCAAGAGACCCAGTACTTC.